This T cell receptor beta chain came from a study of cytomegalovirus exposure and HLA in healthy donors. Study-wide findings and caveats: In a later analysis, DRB1 alleles had the most associated TCRs; HLA-C alleles the fewest. Immune exposure was documented only through CMV serostatus. In a later analysis, the majority of CMV-associated beta chains seemingly showed HLA restriction.

Germline V gives CDR1 MDHEN, CDR2 SYDVKM. Trimming removed 2 bases from V and 3 bases from J; junction bases left unmatched: 3. The CDR3 consists of 14 residues. PCR involved 60 Vbeta and 13 Jbeta primers. Measured with immunoSEQ multiplex PCR; TCRdb has only the in-frame clones, and not every one. The sample has tens of thousands of clones, 75% to 85% seen once. About this clone itself: Its matching antigen is unknown.

The sequenced material came from PBMCs. This TCR derives from a woman in her thirties or forties in good health and CMV-seronegative. J is TRBJ1-2 and V is TRBV28, with 7 bases that match TRBD1. The DNA for the CDR3 is TGTGCCAGCAGTTTACCCACAGGGGACTATGGCTACACCTTC. Amino acids: CASSLPTGDYGYTF.